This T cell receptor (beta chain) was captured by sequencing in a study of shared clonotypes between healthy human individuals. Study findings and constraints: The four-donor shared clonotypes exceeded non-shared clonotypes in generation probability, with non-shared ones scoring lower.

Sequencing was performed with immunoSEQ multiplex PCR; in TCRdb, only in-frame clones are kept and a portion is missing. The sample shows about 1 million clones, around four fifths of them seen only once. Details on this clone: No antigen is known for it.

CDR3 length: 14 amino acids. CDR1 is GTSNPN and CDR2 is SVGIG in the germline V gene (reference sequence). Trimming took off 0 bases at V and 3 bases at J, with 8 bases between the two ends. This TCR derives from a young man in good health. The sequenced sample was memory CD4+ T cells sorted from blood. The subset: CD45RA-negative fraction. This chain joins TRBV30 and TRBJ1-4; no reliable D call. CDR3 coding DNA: TGTGCCTGGAGTGTACGGGGATCTAATGAAAAACTGTTTTTT. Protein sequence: CAWSVRGSNEKLFF.